Shown below are 4 T cell receptor beta chains from a single sample sequenced in a study of T cell changes during pregnancy in multiple sclerosis. Measured with immunoSEQ multiplex PCR; TCRdb has only the in-frame clones, and not every one. The data hold some 80,000 clones, with about 93% observed a single time. The sample consisted of CD4+ T cells from peripheral blood mononuclear cells, taken after pregnancy. The receptor source for this set is a female donor with multiple sclerosis, enrolled in a pregnancy study.

The V and J genes are TRBV19 and TRBJ2-7, with TRBD1 as a possible D gene (6 bases). The CDR3 loop spans 14 amino acids. V lost 5 bases, J lost 1 base, and 12 bases lay in between. Germline V gene lookup returns CDR1 LNHDA and CDR2 SQIVND (reference sequence). CDR3 DNA: TGTGCCAGTAGTTTCCTCACAGGGTCCTACGAGCAGTACTTC. As protein: CASSFLTGSYEQYF.

V usage is TRBV5-1 and J usage is TRBJ2-3; 12 bases agree with TRBD2. Per the germline V gene, CDR1 is SGHRS and CDR2 is YFSETQ. V shed 2 bases, J shed 3 bases, and the junction held 1 base outside the gene matches. The CDR3 is made up of 15 amino acids. The CDR3: CASSFGTSGTDTQYF. The DNA for the CDR3 is TGCGCCAGCAGCTTCGGGACTAGCGGGACAGATACGCAGTATTTT. Using reference TRBV5-1 and TRBJ2-3 for the parts outside the CDR3, the full variable domain is KAGVTQTPRYLIKTRGQQVTLSCSPISGHRSVSWYQQTPGQGLQFLFEYFSETQRNKGNFPGRFSGRQFSNSRSEMNVSTLELGDSALYLCASSFGTSGTDTQYFGPGTRLTVL.

The J gene is TRBJ1-2, the V gene TRBV28, with TRBD1 as a possible D gene (5 bases). Trimming shortened V by 5 bases and J by 5 bases, and 15 bases separated the two germline ends. Germline V gene data show CDR1 as MDHEN and CDR2 as SYDVKM. The CDR3 loop spans 14 amino acids. For the CDR3, the DNA is TGTGCCAGCAGTACCCTTCCAGGGTTGTATGGCTACACCTTC. Amino acids: CASSTLPGLYGYTF.

The CDR3 nucleotides are TGTGCCAGCTCACCAGGTAGTAGCAATCAGCCCCAGCATTTT. It encodes CASSPGSSNQPQHF. The genes are TRBV18 and TRBJ1-5; D uncertain. The CDR3 loop spans 14 amino acids. V was pared by 2 bases and J by 0 bases, with 5 bases between. Germline values: CDR1 KGHSH, CDR2 LQKENI.